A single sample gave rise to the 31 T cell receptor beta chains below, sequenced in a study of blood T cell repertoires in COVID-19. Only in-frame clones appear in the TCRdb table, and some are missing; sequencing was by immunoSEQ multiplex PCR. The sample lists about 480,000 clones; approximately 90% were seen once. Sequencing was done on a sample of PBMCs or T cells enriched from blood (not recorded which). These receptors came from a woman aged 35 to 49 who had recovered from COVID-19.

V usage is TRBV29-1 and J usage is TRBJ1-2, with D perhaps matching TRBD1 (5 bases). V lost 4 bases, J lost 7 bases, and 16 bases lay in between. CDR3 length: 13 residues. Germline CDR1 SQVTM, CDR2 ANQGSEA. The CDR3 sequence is CSVVVRRGSGYTF. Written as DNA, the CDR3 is TGCAGCGTTGTGGTCCGGAGGGGAAGTGGCTACACCTTC. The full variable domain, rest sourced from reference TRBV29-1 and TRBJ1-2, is SAVISQKPSRDICQRGTSLTIQCQVDSQVTMMFWYRQQPGQSLTLIATANQGSEATYESGFVIDKFPISRPNLTFSTLTVSNMSPEDSSIYLCSVVVRRGSGYTFGSGTRLTVV.

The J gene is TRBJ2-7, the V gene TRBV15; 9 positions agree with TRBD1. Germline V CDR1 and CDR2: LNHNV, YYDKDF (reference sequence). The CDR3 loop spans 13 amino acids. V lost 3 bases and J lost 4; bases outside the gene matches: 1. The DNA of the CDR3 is TGTGCCACCAGCAGGACAGGGGGTTACGAGCAGTACTTC. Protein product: CATSRTGGYEQYF. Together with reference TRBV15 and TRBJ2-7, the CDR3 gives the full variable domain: DAMVIQNPRYQVTQFGKPVTLSCSQTLNHNVMYWYQQKSSQAPKLLFHYYDKDFNNEADTPDNFQSRRPNTSFCFLDIRSPGLGDTAMYLCATSRTGGYEQYFGPGTRLTVT.

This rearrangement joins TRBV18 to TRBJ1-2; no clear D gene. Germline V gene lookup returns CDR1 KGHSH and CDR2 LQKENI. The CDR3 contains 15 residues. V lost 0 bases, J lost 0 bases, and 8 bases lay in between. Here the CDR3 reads CASSPPAVSNYGYTF. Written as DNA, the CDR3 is TGTGCCAGCTCACCACCGGCAGTTTCTAACTATGGCTACACCTTC.

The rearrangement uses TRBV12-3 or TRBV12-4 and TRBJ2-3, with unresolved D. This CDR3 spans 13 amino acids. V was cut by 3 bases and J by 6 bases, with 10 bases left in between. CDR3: CASSLALVDTQYF. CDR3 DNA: TGTGCCAGCAGTTTGGCTCTAGTGGATACGCAGTATTTT.

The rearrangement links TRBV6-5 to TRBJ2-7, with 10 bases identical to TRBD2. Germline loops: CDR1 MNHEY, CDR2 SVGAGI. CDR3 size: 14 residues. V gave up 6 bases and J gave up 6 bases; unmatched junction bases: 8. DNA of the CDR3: TGTGCCAGCAGGACCCCGGGACTAGCGACCGAGCAGTACTTC. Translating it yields CASRTPGLATEQYF.

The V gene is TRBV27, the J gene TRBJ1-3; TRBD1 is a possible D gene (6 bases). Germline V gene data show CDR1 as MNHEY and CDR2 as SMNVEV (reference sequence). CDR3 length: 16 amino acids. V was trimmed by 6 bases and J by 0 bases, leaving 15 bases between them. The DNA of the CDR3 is TGTGCCAGCAGAATACAGGGCCCGGGCTCTGGAAACACCATATATTTT. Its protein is CASRIQGPGSGNTIYF.

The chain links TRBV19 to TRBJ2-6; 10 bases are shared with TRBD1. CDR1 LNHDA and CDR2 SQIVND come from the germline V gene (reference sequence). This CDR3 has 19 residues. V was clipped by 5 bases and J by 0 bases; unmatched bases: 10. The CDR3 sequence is CASSGDRGRLISGANVLTF. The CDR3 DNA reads TGTGCCAGTAGTGGGGACAGGGGCCGCCTTATCTCTGGGGCCAACGTCCTGACTTTC.

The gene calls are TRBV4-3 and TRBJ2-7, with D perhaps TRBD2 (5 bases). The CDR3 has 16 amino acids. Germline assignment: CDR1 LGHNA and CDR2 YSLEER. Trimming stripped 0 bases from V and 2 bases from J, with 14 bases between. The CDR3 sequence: CASSQDRSGTTYEQYF. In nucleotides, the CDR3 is TGCGCCAGCAGCCAAGATAGGAGCGGTACCACCTACGAGCAGTACTTC.

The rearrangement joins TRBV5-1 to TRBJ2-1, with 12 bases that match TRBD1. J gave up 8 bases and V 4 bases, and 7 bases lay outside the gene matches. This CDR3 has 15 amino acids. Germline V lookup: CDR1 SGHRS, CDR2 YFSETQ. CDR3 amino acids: CASSEGQGANDEQFF. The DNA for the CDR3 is TGCGCCAGCAGCGAGGGACAGGGGGCTAACGATGAGCAGTTCTTC.

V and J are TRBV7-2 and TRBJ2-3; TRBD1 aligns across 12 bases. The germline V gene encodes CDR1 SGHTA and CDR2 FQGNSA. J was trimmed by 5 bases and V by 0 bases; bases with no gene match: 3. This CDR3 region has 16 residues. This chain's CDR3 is CASSLAGTGGEDTQYF. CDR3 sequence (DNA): TGTGCCAGCAGCTTAGCCGGGACAGGGGGCGAAGATACGCAGTATTTT.

CDR3 DNA: TGTGCCAGCAGTTTAGCCGCGGGAAACACCATATATTTT. Translation: CASSLAAGNTIYF. The chain carries TRBV12-3 or TRBV12-4 and TRBJ1-3; D ambiguous. This CDR3 has 13 residues. The ends were cut back, 0 bases at V and 4 bases at J, with 4 bases in the middle.

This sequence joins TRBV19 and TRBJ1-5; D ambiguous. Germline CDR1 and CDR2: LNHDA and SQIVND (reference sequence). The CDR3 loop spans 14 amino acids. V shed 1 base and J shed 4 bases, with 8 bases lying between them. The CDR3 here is CASSIAAGNQPQHF. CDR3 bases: TGTGCCAGTAGTATAGCGGCGGGTAATCAGCCCCAGCATTTT. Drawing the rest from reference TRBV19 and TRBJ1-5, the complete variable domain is DGGITQSPKYLFRKEGQNVTLSCEQNLNHDAMYWYRQDPGQGLRLIYYSQIVNDFQKGDIAEGYSVSREKKESFPLTVTSAQKNPTAFYLCASSIAAGNQPQHFGDGTRLSIL.

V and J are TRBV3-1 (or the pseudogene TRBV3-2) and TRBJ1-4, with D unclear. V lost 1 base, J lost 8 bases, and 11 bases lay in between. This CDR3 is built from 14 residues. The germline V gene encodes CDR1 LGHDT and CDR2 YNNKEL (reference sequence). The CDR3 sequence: CASSQGARAEKLFF. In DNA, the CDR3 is TGTGCCAGCAGCCAAGGGGCGAGGGCAGAAAAACTGTTTTTT.

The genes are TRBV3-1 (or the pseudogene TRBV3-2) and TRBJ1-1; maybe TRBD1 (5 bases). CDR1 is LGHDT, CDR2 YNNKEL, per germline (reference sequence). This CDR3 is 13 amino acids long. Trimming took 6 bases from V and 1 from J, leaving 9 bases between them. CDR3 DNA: TGTGCCAGCAGACAGGCCAAGAACACTGAAGCTTTCTTT. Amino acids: CASRQAKNTEAFF.

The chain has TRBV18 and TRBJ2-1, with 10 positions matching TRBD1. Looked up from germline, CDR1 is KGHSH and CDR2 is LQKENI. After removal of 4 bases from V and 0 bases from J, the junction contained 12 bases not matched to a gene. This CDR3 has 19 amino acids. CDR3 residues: CASSQPDRGFPLSYNEQFF. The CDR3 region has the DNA TGTGCCAGCTCACAACCGGACAGGGGGTTTCCTCTCTCCTACAATGAGCAGTTCTTC.

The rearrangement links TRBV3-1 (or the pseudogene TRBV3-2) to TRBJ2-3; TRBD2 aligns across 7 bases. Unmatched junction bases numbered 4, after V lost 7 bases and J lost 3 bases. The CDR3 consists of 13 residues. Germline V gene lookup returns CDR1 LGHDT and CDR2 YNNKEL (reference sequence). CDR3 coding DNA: TGTGCCAGCATTACTAGCGAAACAGATACGCAGTATTTT. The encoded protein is CASITSETDTQYF.

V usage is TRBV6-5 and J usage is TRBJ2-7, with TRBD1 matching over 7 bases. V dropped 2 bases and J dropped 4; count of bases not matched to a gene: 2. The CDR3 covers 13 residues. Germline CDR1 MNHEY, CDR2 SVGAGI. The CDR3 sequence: CASSYRGRYEQYF. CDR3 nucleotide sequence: TGTGCCAGCAGTTACAGGGGGCGTTACGAGCAGTACTTC.

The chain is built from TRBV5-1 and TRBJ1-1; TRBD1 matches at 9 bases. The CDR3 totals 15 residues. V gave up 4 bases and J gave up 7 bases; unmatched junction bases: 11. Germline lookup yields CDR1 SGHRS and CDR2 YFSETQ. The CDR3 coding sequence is TGCGCCAGCAGCAGTAAAGGGGGACAGGGTTATGAAGCTTTCTTT. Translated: CASSSKGGQGYEAFF.

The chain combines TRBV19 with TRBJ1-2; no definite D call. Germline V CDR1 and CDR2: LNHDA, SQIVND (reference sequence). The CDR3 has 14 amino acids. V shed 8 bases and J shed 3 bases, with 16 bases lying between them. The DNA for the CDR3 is TGTGCCAGTCTCCCGGGGAAACTCTACTATGGCTACACCTTC. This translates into CASLPGKLYYGYTF.

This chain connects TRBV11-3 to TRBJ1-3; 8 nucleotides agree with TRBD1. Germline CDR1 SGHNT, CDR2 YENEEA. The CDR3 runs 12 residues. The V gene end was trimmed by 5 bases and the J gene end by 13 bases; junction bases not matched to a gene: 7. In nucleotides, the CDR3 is TGTGCCAGCAGCCACCGGGACAGGACAATATATTTT. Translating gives CASSHRDRTIYF.

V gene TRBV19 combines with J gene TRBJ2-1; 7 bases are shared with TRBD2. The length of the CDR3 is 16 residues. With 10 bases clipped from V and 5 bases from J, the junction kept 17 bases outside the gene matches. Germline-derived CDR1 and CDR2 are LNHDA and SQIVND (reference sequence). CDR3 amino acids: CATTTIGREFDNEQFF. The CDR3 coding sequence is TGTGCCACCACCACTATAGGGCGGGAGTTTGACAATGAGCAGTTCTTC.

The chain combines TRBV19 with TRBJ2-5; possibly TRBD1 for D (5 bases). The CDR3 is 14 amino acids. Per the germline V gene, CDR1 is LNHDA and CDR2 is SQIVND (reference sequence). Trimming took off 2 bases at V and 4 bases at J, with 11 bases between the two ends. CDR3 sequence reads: CASSIMGQGETQYF. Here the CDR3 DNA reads TGTGCCAGTAGTATAATGGGGCAGGGAGAGACCCAGTACTTC.

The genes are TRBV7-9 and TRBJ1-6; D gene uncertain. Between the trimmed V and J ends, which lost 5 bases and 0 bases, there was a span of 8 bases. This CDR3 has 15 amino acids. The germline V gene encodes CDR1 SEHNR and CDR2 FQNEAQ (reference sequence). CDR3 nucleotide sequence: TGTGCCAGCAGCCGCCGGGACTCCTATAATTCACCCCTCCACTTT. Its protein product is CASSRRDSYNSPLHF.

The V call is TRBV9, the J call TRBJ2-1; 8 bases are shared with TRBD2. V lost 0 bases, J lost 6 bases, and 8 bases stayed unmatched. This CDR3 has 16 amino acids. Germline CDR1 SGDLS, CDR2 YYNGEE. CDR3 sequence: CASSVGVSGISNEQFF. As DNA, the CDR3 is TGTGCCAGCAGCGTAGGGGTTAGCGGGATTTCCAATGAGCAGTTCTTC. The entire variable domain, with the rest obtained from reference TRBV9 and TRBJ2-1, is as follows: DSGVTQTPKHLITATGQRVTLRCSPRSGDLSVYWYQQSLDQGLQFLIQYYNGEERAKGNILERFSAQQFPDLHSELNLSSLELGDSALYFCASSVGVSGISNEQFFGPGTRLTVL.

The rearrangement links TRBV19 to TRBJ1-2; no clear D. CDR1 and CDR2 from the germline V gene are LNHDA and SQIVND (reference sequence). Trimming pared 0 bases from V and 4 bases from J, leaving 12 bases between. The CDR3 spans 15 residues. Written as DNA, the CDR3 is TGTGCCAGTAGTATAGACCCAGGCGCCGGCTATGGCTACACCTTC. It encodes CASSIDPGAGYGYTF.

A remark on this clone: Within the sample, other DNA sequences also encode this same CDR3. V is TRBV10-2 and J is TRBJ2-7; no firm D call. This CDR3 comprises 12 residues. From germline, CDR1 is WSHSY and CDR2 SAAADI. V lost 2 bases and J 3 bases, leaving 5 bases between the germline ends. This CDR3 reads CASSEPGYEQYF. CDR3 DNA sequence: TGCGCCAGCAGTGAGCCCGGCTACGAGCAGTACTTC.

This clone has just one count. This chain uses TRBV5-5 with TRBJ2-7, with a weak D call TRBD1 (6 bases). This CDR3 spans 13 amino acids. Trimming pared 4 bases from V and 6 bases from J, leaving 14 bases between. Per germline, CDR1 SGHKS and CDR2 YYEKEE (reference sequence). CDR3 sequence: CASSLPAGVEQYF. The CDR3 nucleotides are TGTGCCAGCAGCCTCCCGGCAGGGGTCGAGCAGTACTTC.

DNA for the CDR3: TGTGCCAGCAGTGAATCGGGAAGTAGCTATGGCTACACCTTC. Amino acid sequence: CASSESGSSYGYTF. The chain has TRBV25-1 and TRBJ1-2; D unclear. This CDR3 has 14 amino acids. Germline V gene sequence: CDR1 MGHDK, CDR2 SYGVNS. V lost 1 base and J 4 bases, leaving 10 bases between the germline ends.

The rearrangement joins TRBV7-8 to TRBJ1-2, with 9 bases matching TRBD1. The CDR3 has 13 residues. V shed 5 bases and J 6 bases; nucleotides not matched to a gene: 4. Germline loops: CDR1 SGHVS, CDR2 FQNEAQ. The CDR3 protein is CASSPDRGHGYTF. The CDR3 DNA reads TGTGCCAGCAGCCCGGACAGGGGACATGGCTACACCTTC.

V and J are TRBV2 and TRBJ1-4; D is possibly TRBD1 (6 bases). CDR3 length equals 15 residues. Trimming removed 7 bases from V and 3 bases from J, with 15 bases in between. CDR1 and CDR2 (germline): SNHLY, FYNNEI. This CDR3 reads CASNGRGRANEKLFF. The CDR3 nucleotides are TGTGCCAGCAACGGCAGGGGCCGTGCTAATGAAAAACTGTTTTTT. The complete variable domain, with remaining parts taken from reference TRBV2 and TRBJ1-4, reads EPEVTQTPSHQVTQMGQEVILRCVPISNHLYFYWYRQILGQKVEFLVSFYNNEISEKSEIFDDQFSVERPDGSNFTLKIRSTKLEDSAMYFCASNGRGRANEKLFFGSGTQLSVL.

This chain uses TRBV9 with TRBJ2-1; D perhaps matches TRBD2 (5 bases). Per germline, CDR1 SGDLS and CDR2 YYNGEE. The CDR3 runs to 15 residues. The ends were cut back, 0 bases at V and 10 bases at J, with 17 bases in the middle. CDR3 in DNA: TGTGCCAGCAGCGTAGCTACCCTAGCCCAAGGGGAGCAGTTCTTC. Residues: CASSVATLAQGEQFF.